One sample yielded the 10 T cell receptor beta chains listed below, sequenced in a study of technical replicates of blood from a handful of donors (dated by TCRdb to 2016 to 2017). Library construction relied on the immunoSEQ multiplex PCR assay. Imported from immuneACCESS, the table was reduced by TCRdb to in-frame sequences with V and J called. These copies leave out some clones; in studies compared against another copy, an unresolved V gene accounts for under half, and the cause of the remainder is not known. The sample table holds 70,000 to 95,000 clones, of which approximately 95% were seen once. Together, the top ten hold 0.25% of the sample. Specimen: T cells isolated from PBMCs. The receptors derive from a human donor in good health.

J is TRBJ2-1 and V is TRBV5-1; no firm D call. There are 14 residues in the CDR3. Between the trimmed V and J ends, which lost 1 base and 4 bases, there was a span of 9 bases. Per germline, CDR1 SGHRS and CDR2 YFSETQ. This chain's CDR3 is CASSLTVSYNEQFF. The CDR3 nucleotides read TGCGCCAGCAGCTTGACGGTGAGTTACAATGAGCAGTTCTTC.

This sequence joins TRBV10-3 and TRBJ1-1; tentative D call: TRBD1 (5 bases). This CDR3 contains 13 residues. V lost 2 bases, J lost 7 bases, and 11 bases lay in between. Looked up from germline, CDR1 is ENHRY and CDR2 is SYGVKD. The CDR3 loop is CAISEGAAVEAFF. The CDR3 nucleotides are TGTGCCATCAGTGAGGGGGCAGCAGTTGAAGCTTTCTTT.

This clone was seen just once. The chain joins TRBV4-1 to TRBJ2-7; a weak D match, TRBD2 (6 bases). Trimming left V 8 bases short and J 5 bases short, with 16 bases between. The CDR3 sequence is 13 residues long. CDR1 and CDR2 from the germline V gene are MGHRA and YSYEKL. The CDR3 loop reads CASRSLASNEQYF. CDR3 DNA: TGCGCCAGCCGGTCCCTAGCGAGCAACGAGCAGTACTTC.

The J gene is TRBJ1-1, the V gene TRBV28, with TRBD1 matching 7 bases. The germline V gene encodes CDR1 MDHEN and CDR2 SYDVKM. The CDR3 totals 16 residues. J lost 10 bases, V lost 1 base, and 15 bases had no gene match. The CDR3 DNA sequence: TGTGCCAGCAGTTTATTGGAGGGGGCCTCAGTTAGGGGAGCTTTCTTT. Amino acid sequence: CASSLLEGASVRGAFF.

The chain recombines TRBV10-1 with TRBJ1-5, with D uncertain. This CDR3 is 13 amino acids long. V lost 5 bases and J 7 bases, leaving 12 bases between the germline ends. Germline V gene sequence: CDR1 WNHNN, CDR2 SYGVQD (reference sequence). CDR3 in amino acids: CASSKTVEQPQHF. DNA of the CDR3: TGCGCCAGCAGTAAAACGGTAGAACAGCCCCAGCATTTT.

Here the CDR3 reads CASNPSGLNNEQFF. CDR3 DNA: TGTGCCAGTAACCCCAGCGGCCTAAACAATGAGCAGTTCTTC. The rearrangement links TRBV19 to TRBJ2-1; D may be TRBD2 (5 bases). The germline gives CDR1 LNHDA, CDR2 SQIVND (reference sequence). V lost 7 bases to trimming and J lost 5 bases, with 15 bases between them. The CDR3 spans 14 residues.

V gene TRBV11-3 combines with J gene TRBJ2-1; maybe TRBD2 (5 bases). The CDR3 totals 14 residues. V lost 5 bases, J lost 1 base, and 9 bases lay in between. CDR1 SGHNT and CDR2 YENEEA come from the germline V gene. CDR3 region: CASSPPGSYNEQFF. The DNA for the CDR3 is TGTGCCAGCAGCCCGCCGGGGTCCTACAATGAGCAGTTCTTC.

The chain links TRBV5-4 to TRBJ2-4; 7 bases are shared with TRBD1. The germline V gene encodes CDR1 SGHNT and CDR2 YYREEE (reference sequence). The J segment lost 8 bases and the V segment lost 4 bases, leaving 6 bases of the junction unmatched. CDR3 length: 13 residues. DNA of the CDR3: TGTGCCAGCAGCAGGGGGCCGGGTGACATTCAGTACTTC. Translated, it gives CASSRGPGDIQYF.

The chain couples TRBV20-1 to TRBJ2-3; D unclear. Germline assignment: CDR1 DFQATT and CDR2 SNEGSKA (reference sequence). The CDR3 has 11 residues. Trimming left V 3 bases short and J 6 bases short, with 7 bases between. The chain's CDR3 is CSARSHDTQYF. Here the CDR3 DNA reads TGCAGTGCTAGGAGCCACGATACGCAGTATTTT.

The chain couples TRBV4-1 to TRBJ2-1; TRBD2 agrees at 11 bases. Germline V CDR1 and CDR2: MGHRA, YSYEKL. CDR3 size: 16 residues. V dropped 2 bases and J dropped 0; count of bases not matched to a gene: 0. In DNA form, the CDR3 reads TGCGCCAGCAGCCAACTAGCGGGAGGCTCCTACAATGAGCAGTTCTTC. It is translated as CASSQLAGGSYNEQFF.